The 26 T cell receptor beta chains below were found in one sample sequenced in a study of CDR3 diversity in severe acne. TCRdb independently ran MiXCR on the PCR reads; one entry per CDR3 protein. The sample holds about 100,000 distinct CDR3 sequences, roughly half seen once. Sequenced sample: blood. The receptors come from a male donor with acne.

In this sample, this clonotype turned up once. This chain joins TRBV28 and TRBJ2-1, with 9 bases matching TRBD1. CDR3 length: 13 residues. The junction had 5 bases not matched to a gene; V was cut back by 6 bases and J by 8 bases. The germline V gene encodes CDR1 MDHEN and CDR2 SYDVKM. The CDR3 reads CASRPGTGHEQFF. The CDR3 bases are TGTGCCAGCAGGCCCGGGACAGGGCATGAGCAGTTCTTC.

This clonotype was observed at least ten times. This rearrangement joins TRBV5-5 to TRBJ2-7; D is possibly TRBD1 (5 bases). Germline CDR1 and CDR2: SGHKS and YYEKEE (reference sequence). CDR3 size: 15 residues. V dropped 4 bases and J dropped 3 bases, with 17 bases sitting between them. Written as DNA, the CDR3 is TGTGCCAGCAGCGCTTATTGGCCAGGGATCTACGAGCAGTACTTC. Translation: CASSAYWPGIYEQYF.

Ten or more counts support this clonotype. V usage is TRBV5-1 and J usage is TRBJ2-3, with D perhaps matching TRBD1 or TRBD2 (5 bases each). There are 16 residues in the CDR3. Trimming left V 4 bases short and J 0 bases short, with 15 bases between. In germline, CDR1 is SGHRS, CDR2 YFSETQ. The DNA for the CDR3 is TGCGCCAGCAGCGCCCAGGGACGGTGGAGCACAGATACGCAGTATTTT. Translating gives CASSAQGRWSTDTQYF.

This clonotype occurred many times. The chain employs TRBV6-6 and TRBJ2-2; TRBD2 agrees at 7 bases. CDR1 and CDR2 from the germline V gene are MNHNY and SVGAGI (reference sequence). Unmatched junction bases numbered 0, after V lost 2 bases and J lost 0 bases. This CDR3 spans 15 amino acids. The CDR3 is CASSYGLANTGELFF. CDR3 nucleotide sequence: TGTGCCAGCAGTTACGGACTAGCGAACACCGGGGAGCTGTTTTTT.

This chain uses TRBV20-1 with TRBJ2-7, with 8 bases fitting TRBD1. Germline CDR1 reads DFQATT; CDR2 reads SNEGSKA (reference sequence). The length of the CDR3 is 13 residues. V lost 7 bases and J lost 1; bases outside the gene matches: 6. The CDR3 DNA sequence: TGCAGTGAGACGGGACAGGCTTCCTACGAGCAGTACTTC. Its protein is CSETGQASYEQYF.

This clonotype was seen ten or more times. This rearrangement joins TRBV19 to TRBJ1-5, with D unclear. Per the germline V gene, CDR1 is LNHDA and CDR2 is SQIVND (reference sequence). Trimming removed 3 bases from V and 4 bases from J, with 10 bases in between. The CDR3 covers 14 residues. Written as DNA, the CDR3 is TGTGCCAGTAGTATTGCGTACGCGAATCAGCCCCAGCATTTT. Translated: CASSIAYANQPQHF.

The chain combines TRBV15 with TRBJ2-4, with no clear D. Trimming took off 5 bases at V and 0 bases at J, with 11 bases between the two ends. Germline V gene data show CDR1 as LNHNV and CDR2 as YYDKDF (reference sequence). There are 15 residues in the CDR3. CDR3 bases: TGTGCCACCAGCCCGATGATACTAGCCAAAAACATTCAGTACTTC. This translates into CATSPMILAKNIQYF.

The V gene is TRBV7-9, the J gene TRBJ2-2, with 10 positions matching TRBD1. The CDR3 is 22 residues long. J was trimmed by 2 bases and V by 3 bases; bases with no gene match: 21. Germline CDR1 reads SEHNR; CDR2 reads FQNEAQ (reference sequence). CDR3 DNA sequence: TGTGCCAGCAGCTTCCCGGGACAGGGGTTCGGGGTCGTAGCAACAAACACCGGGGAGCTGTTTTTT. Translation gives CASSFPGQGFGVVATNTGELFF.

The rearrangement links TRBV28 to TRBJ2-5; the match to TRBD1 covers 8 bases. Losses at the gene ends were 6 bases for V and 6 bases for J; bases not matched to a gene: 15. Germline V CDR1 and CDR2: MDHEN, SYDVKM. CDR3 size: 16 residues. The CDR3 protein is CASSRRGQGGQKTQYF. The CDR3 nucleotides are TGTGCCAGCAGCCGACGAGGACAGGGCGGGCAAAAGACCCAGTACTTC. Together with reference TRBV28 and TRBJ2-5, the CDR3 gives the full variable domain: DVKVTQSSRYLVKRTGEKVFLECVQDMDHENMFWYRQDPGLGLRLIYFSYDVKMKEKGDIPEGYSVSREKKERFSLILESASTNQTSMYLCASSRRGQGGQKTQYFGPGTRLLVL.

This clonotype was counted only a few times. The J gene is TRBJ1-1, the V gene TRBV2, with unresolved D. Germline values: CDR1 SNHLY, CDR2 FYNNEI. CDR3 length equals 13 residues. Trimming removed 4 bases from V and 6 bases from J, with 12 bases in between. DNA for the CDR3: TGTGCCAGCAGTGTTGGCGGGAGGGCTGAAGCTTTCTTT. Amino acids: CASSVGGRAEAFF.

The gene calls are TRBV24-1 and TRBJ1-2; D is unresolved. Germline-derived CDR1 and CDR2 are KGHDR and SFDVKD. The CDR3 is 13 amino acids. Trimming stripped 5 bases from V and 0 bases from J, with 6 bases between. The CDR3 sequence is CATSVSPNYGYTF. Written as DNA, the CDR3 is TGTGCCACCAGTGTTAGCCCTAACTATGGCTACACCTTC.

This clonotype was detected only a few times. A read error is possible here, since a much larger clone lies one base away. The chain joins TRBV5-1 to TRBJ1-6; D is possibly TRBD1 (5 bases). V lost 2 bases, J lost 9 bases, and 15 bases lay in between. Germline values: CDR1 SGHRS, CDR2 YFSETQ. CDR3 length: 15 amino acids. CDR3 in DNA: TGCGCCAGCAGCTTTGGCGGGGGGGATAGTTCACCCCTCCACTTT. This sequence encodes CASSFGGGDSSPLHF.

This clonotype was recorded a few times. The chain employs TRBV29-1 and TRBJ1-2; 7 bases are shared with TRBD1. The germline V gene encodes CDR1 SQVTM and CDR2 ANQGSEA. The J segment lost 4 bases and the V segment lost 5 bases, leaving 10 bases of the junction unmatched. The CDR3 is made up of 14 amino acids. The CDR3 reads CSVYETGRFYGYTF. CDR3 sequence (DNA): TGCAGCGTTTACGAGACAGGGAGGTTCTATGGCTACACCTTC.

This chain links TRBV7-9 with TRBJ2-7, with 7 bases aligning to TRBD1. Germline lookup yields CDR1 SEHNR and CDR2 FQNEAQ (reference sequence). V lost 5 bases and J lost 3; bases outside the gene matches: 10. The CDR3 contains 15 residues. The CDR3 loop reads CASSHGAQGRYEQYF. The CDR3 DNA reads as TGTGCCAGCAGCCACGGGGCACAGGGGCGCTACGAGCAGTACTTC.

The CDR3 coding sequence is TGTGCCAGCAGCTCTAGGACTAGCGGGAGTGGTGAGCAGTTCTTC. Translating it yields CASSSRTSGSGEQFF. V gene TRBV7-2 combines with J gene TRBJ2-1; 13 bases map to TRBD2. V was pared by 4 bases and J by 9 bases, with 6 bases of the junction left unmatched. Looked up from germline, CDR1 is SGHTA and CDR2 is FQGNSA. There are 15 residues in the CDR3. Complete variable domain (other parts from reference TRBV7-2 and TRBJ2-1): GAGVSQSPSNKVTEKGKDVELRCDPISGHTALYWYRQSLGQGLEFLIYFQGNSAPDKSGLPSDRFSAERTGGSVSTLTIQRTQQEDSAVYLCASSSRTSGSGEQFFGPGTRLTVL.

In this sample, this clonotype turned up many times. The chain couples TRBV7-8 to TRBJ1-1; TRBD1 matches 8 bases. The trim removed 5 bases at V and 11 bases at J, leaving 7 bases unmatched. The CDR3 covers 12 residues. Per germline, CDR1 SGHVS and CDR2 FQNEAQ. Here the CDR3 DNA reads TGTGCCAGCAGCCTAGACCGACAGGGGGCTTTCTTT. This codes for CASSLDRQGAFF.

This CDR3 reads CASIDRGSYNEQFF. The CDR3 region has the DNA TGTGCCAGCATCGACAGGGGCTCCTACAATGAGCAGTTCTTC. The chain joins TRBV25-1 to TRBJ2-1; 8 nucleotides agree with TRBD1. CDR1 and CDR2 (germline): MGHDK, SYGVNS. The CDR3 has 14 amino acids. V dropped 7 bases and J dropped 0; count of bases not matched to a gene: 2.

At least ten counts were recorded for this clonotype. This CDR3 is CASSAFQGWNTGELFF. The CDR3 DNA sequence: TGTGCCAGCAGCGCGTTCCAGGGGTGGAACACCGGGGAGCTGTTTTTT. This chain uses TRBV9 with TRBJ2-2; maybe TRBD1 (6 bases). Trimming left V 3 bases short and J 1 base short, with 13 bases between. Per germline, CDR1 SGDLS and CDR2 YYNGEE. This CDR3 spans 16 amino acids.

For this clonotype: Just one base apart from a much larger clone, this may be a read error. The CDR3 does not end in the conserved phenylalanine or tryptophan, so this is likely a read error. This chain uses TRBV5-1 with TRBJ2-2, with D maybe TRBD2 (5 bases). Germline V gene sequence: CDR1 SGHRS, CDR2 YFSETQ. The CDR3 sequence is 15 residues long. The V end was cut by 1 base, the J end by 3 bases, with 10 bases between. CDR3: CASSLFLGDTGELFV. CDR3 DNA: TGCGCCAGCAGCTTGTTCCTCGGGGACACCGGGGAGCTGTTTGTT.

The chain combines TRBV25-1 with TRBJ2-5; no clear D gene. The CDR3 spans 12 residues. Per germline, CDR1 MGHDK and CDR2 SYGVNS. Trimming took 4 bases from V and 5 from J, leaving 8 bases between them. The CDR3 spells CASSVSAETQYF. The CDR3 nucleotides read TGTGCCAGCAGTGTCAGCGCGGAGACCCAGTACTTC.

CDR3 bases: TGTGCCAGCAGTTCACCGGGACACTCGTCCTACGAGCAGTACTTC. It encodes CASSSPGHSSYEQYF. This chain joins TRBV7-9 and TRBJ2-7; maybe TRBD1 (6 bases). Deletions cut 6 bases from V and 1 base from J, with 16 bases between. The germline gives CDR1 SEHNR, CDR2 FQNEAQ (reference sequence). The CDR3 length is 15 residues.

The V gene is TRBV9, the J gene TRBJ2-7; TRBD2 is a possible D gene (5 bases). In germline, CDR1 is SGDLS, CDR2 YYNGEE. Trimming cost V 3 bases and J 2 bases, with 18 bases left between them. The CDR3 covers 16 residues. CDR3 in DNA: TGTGCCAGCAGCGACCCCGGTAAGCGGACCACCTACGAGCAGTACTTC. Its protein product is CASSDPGKRTTYEQYF.

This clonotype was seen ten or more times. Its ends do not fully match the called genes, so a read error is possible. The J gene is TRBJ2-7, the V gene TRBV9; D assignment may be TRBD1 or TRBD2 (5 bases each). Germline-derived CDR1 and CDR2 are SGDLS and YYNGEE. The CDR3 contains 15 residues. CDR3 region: CASSVGDLVLYEQDF. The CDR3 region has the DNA TGTGCCAGCAGCGTAGGGGACCTTGTGTTGTACGAGCAGGACTTC.

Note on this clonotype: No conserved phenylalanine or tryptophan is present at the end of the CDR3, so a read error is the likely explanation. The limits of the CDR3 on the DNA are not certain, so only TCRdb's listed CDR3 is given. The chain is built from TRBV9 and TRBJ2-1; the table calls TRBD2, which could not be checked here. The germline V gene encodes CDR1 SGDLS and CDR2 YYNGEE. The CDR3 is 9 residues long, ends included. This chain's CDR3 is CASGSGLAG.

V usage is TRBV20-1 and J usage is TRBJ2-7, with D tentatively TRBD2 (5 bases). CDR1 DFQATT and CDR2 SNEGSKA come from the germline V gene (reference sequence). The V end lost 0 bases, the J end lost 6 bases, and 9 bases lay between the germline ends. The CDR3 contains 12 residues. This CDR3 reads CSARDSRGEQYF. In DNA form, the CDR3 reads TGCAGTGCTAGAGACTCCCGGGGCGAGCAGTACTTC.

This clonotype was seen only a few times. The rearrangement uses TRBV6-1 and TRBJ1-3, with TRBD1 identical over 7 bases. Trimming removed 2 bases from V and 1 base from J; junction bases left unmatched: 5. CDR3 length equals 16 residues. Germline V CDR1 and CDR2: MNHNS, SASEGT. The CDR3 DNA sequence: TGTGCCAGCAGTGAATGGCAGGGGGGGTCTGGAAACACCATATATTTT. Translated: CASSEWQGGSGNTIYF.